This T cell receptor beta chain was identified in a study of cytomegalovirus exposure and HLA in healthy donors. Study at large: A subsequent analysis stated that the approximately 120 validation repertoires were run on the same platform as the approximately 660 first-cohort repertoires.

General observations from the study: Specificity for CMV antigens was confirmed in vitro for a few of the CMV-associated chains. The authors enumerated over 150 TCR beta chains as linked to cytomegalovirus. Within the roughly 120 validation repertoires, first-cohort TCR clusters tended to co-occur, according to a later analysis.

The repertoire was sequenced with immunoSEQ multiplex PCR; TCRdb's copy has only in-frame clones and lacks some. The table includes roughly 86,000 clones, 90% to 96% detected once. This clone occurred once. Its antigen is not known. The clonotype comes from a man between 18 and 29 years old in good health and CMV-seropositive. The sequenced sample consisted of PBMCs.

The CDR3 DNA reads TGTGCCAGCAGCCAGGGTCGCAATTTCGGGACACTTGCCTACGAGCAGTACTTC. The encoded protein is CASSQGRNFGTLAYEQYF. The V gene is TRBV4-2, the J gene TRBJ2-7, with D perhaps TRBD1 (6 bases). The CDR3 is 18 amino acids. V gave up 3 bases and J gave up 2 bases, with 23 bases separating them. Germline V gene data show CDR1 as LGHNA and CDR2 as YNFKEQ.